These T cell receptor beta chains were read from a single sample in a study of graft-versus-host responses after intestinal transplantation. Their antigen targets remain unknown. This table comes from immunoSEQ multiplex PCR, and its TCRdb copy is limited to in-frame clones, with some not included. The sample holds nearly 110,000 clones, roughly 87% seen once. The sample here was unstimulated CD4+ T cells sorted from spleen or lymph node cells, taken before transplant. All receptors come from a human donor who was the organ donor for an intestinal transplant. The CDR3 runs from the conserved cysteine through the conserved F or W. Each record gives: J gene, D gene, CDR3 length, V gene, clone size, CDR3 protein, CDR3 DNA. A D gene is named only where the DNA matches it firmly. Where a row states a size, it is once, few, many or the class of an expanded clone; other rows omit it.

J gene: TRBJ1-2
D gene: NA
CDR3 length: 15
V gene: TRBV4-2
clone size: NA
CDR3 protein: CASSQDGQELYGYTF
CDR3 DNA: TGTGCCAGCAGCCAAGATGGGCAGGAGTTGTATGGCTACACCTTC

J gene: TRBJ2-5
D gene: NA
CDR3 length: 15
V gene: TRBV2
clone size: NA
CDR3 protein: CASRKNRAGDETQYF
CDR3 DNA: TGTGCCAGCAGGAAAAACAGGGCAGGGGATGAGACCCAGTACTTC

J gene: TRBJ2-5
D gene: NA
CDR3 length: 15
V gene: TRBV5-4
clone size: NA
CDR3 protein: CASSLEGGALRTQYF
CDR3 DNA: TGTGCCAGCAGCTTGGAAGGGGGAGCCCTCAGAACCCAGTACTTC

J gene: TRBJ2-5
D gene: TRBD1
CDR3 length: 17
V gene: TRBV5-1
clone size: once
CDR3 protein: CASSLSGTGVNQETQYF
CDR3 DNA: TGCGCCAGCAGCTTGAGCGGGACAGGGGTGAACCAAGAGACCCAGTACTTC

J gene: TRBJ2-3
D gene: NA
CDR3 length: 15
V gene: TRBV6-1
clone size: NA
CDR3 protein: CASSPGAGSTDTQYF
CDR3 DNA: TGTGCCAGCAGTCCCGGGGCAGGGAGCACAGATACGCAGTATTTT

J gene: TRBJ2-3
D gene: NA
CDR3 length: 13
V gene: TRBV7-9
clone size: NA
CDR3 protein: CASSLASTDTQYF
CDR3 DNA: TGTGCCAGCAGCTTAGCAAGCACAGATACGCAGTATTTT

J gene: TRBJ1-2
D gene: NA
CDR3 length: 15
V gene: TRBV5-1
clone size: NA
CDR3 protein: CASSLDSFQNYGYTF
CDR3 DNA: TGCGCCAGCAGCCTAGATTCCTTTCAGAACTATGGCTACACCTTC

J gene: TRBJ2-1
D gene: TRBD2
CDR3 length: 16
V gene: TRBV5-4
clone size: NA
CDR3 protein: CASSQVLAGGQREQFF
CDR3 DNA: TGTGCCAGCAGCCAGGTCCTAGCGGGGGGGCAAAGAGAGCAGTTCTTC

J gene: TRBJ1-3
D gene: NA
CDR3 length: 14
V gene: TRBV23-1
clone size: NA
CDR3 protein: CASSQSGAGNTIYF
CDR3 DNA: TGCGCCAGCAGTCAATCGGGGGCTGGAAACACCATATATTTT

J gene: TRBJ1-5
D gene: NA
CDR3 length: 14
V gene: TRBV10-3
clone size: NA
CDR3 protein: CAISREQSNQPQHF
CDR3 DNA: TGTGCCATCAGCCGAGAACAGAGCAATCAGCCCCAGCATTTT

J gene: TRBJ2-1
D gene: TRBD2
CDR3 length: 16
V gene: TRBV5-5
clone size: few
CDR3 protein: CASSLRHGGDHNEQFF
CDR3 DNA: TGTGCCAGCAGCTTGAGACACGGGGGGGACCACAATGAGCAGTTCTTC

J gene: TRBJ1-2
D gene: NA
CDR3 length: 13
V gene: TRBV5-4
clone size: NA
CDR3 protein: CASSQGLNYGYTF
CDR3 DNA: TGTGCCAGCAGCCAGGGACTGAACTATGGCTACACCTTC

J gene: TRBJ1-5
D gene: NA
CDR3 length: 17
V gene: TRBV4-1
clone size: once
CDR3 protein: CASRSTSTGHSNQPQHF
CDR3 DNA: TGCGCCAGCAGATCGACTTCGACAGGCCATAGCAATCAGCCCCAGCATTTT

J gene: TRBJ1-4
D gene: NA
CDR3 length: 14
V gene: TRBV11-2
clone size: NA
CDR3 protein: CASSLGATNEKLFF
CDR3 DNA: TGTGCCAGCAGCTTGGGGGCGACTAATGAAAAACTGTTTTTT

J gene: TRBJ2-7
D gene: NA
CDR3 length: 14
V gene: TRBV6-1
clone size: NA
CDR3 protein: CASKLTGSSYEQYF
CDR3 DNA: TGTGCCAGCAAGTTAACAGGGAGCTCCTACGAGCAGTACTTC

J gene: TRBJ1-1
D gene: NA
CDR3 length: 16
V gene: TRBV5-5
clone size: NA
CDR3 protein: CASSLMASQGIGSAFF
CDR3 DNA: TGTGCCAGCAGCTTGATGGCCAGTCAGGGCATAGGGTCCGCTTTCTTT

J gene: TRBJ2-7
D gene: NA
CDR3 length: 14
V gene: TRBV9
clone size: NA
CDR3 protein: CASSRGTVEYEQYF
CDR3 DNA: TGTGCCAGCAGCAGAGGGACGGTTGAGTACGAGCAGTACTTC

J gene: TRBJ2-4
D gene: NA
CDR3 length: 15
V gene: TRBV5-6
clone size: NA
CDR3 protein: CASSTWGAAKNIQYF
CDR3 DNA: TGTGCCAGCAGCACGTGGGGGGCGGCCAAAAACATTCAGTACTTC

J gene: TRBJ2-1
D gene: NA
CDR3 length: 17
V gene: TRBV14
clone size: NA
CDR3 protein: CASSPLGGTGYYNEQFF
CDR3 DNA: TGTGCCAGCAGCCCCCTCGGGGGGACAGGTTATTACAATGAGCAGTTCTTC

J gene: TRBJ2-3
D gene: NA
CDR3 length: 15
V gene: TRBV7-2
clone size: once
CDR3 protein: CASSFEPEAGDTQYF
CDR3 DNA: TGTGCCAGCAGCTTCGAGCCAGAAGCAGGAGATACGCAGTATTTT

J gene: TRBJ2-2
D gene: TRBD1
CDR3 length: 16
V gene: TRBV7-6
clone size: NA
CDR3 protein: CASSPTGTGNTGELFF
CDR3 DNA: TGTGCCAGCAGCCCCACCGGGACAGGAAACACCGGGGAGCTGTTTTTT

J gene: TRBJ2-7
D gene: TRBD2
CDR3 length: 17
V gene: TRBV28
clone size: NA
CDR3 protein: CASSFGGVVSPLGEQYF
CDR3 DNA: TGTGCCAGCAGTTTTGGGGGGGTGGTTTCCCCTCTGGGTGAGCAGTACTTC

J gene: TRBJ2-7
D gene: NA
CDR3 length: 17
V gene: TRBV4-1
clone size: NA
CDR3 protein: CASSQAEGPGALYEQYF
CDR3 DNA: TGCGCCAGCAGCCAGGCGGAGGGACCGGGCGCGCTTTACGAGCAGTACTTC

J gene: TRBJ1-6
D gene: TRBD1
CDR3 length: 15
V gene: TRBV18
clone size: NA
CDR3 protein: CASSAKGQPNSPLHF
CDR3 DNA: TGTGCCAGCTCAGCGAAGGGACAGCCGAATTCACCCCTCCACTTT

J gene: TRBJ1-1
D gene: NA
CDR3 length: 12
V gene: TRBV5-1
clone size: NA
CDR3 protein: CASSLGDTEAFF
CDR3 DNA: TGCGCCAGCAGCTTGGGGGACACTGAAGCTTTCTTT

J gene: TRBJ2-7
D gene: TRBD2
CDR3 length: 17
V gene: TRBV6-1
clone size: once
CDR3 protein: CASSGPPGGGASREQYF
CDR3 DNA: TGTGCCAGCAGTGGCCCCCCGGGCGGGGGGGCCAGTAGGGAGCAGTACTTC

J gene: TRBJ1-4
D gene: NA
CDR3 length: 15
V gene: TRBV25-1
clone size: NA
CDR3 protein: CASSATRGTNEKLFF
CDR3 DNA: TGTGCCAGCAGTGCCACACGAGGGACTAATGAAAAACTGTTTTTT

J gene: TRBJ1-1
D gene: NA
CDR3 length: 16
V gene: TRBV5-5
clone size: NA
CDR3 protein: CASSQGLILPNTEAFF
CDR3 DNA: TGTGCCAGCAGCCAAGGCCTAATACTCCCGAACACTGAAGCTTTCTTT

J gene: TRBJ2-2
D gene: NA
CDR3 length: 12
V gene: TRBV6-5
clone size: once
CDR3 protein: CASSDRTGELFF
CDR3 DNA: TGTGCCAGCAGTGATAGGACCGGGGAGCTGTTTTTT

J gene: TRBJ1-3
D gene: NA
CDR3 length: 14
V gene: TRBV5-5
clone size: NA
CDR3 protein: CASSHGVRGNTIYF
CDR3 DNA: TGTGCCAGCAGCCACGGGGTTCGTGGAAACACCATATATTTT

J gene: TRBJ2-5
D gene: TRBD1
CDR3 length: 14
V gene: TRBV29-1
clone size: NA
CDR3 protein: CSVEEGRGLETQYF
CDR3 DNA: TGCAGCGTTGAAGAGGGCAGGGGGCTGGAGACCCAGTACTTC

J gene: TRBJ2-1
D gene: NA
CDR3 length: 11
V gene: TRBV5-6
clone size: few
CDR3 protein: CASSFWGEQFF
CDR3 DNA: TGTGCCAGCAGCTTCTGGGGAGAGCAGTTCTTC

J gene: TRBJ2-1
D gene: NA
CDR3 length: 14
V gene: TRBV7-9
clone size: NA
CDR3 protein: CASSLPGVHNEQFF
CDR3 DNA: TGTGCCAGCAGCCTCCCCGGGGTCCACAATGAGCAGTTCTTC

J gene: TRBJ1-2
D gene: NA
CDR3 length: 12
V gene: TRBV30
clone size: NA
CDR3 protein: CAGGQSNYGYTF
CDR3 DNA: TGTGCCGGGGGACAATCTAACTATGGCTACACCTTC

J gene: TRBJ1-1
D gene: TRBD1
CDR3 length: 12
V gene: TRBV27
clone size: once
CDR3 protein: CASSSDRGEAFF
CDR3 DNA: TGTGCCAGCAGCTCAGACAGGGGTGAAGCTTTCTTT

J gene: TRBJ1-1
D gene: NA
CDR3 length: 13
V gene: TRBV10-3
clone size: NA
CDR3 protein: CAISHVRDTEAFF
CDR3 DNA: TGTGCCATCAGTCACGTCAGGGACACTGAAGCTTTCTTT

J gene: TRBJ1-6
D gene: TRBD1
CDR3 length: 15
V gene: TRBV5-1
clone size: NA
CDR3 protein: CASSLVTGGGSPLHF
CDR3 DNA: TGCGCCAGCAGCTTGGTTACAGGGGGAGGGTCACCCCTCCACTTT

J gene: TRBJ2-7
D gene: TRBD1
CDR3 length: 14
V gene: TRBV12-5
clone size: NA
CDR3 protein: CASGPGQGEHEQYF
CDR3 DNA: TGTGCTAGTGGTCCGGGACAGGGTGAACACGAGCAGTACTTC

J gene: TRBJ2-5
D gene: NA
CDR3 length: 14
V gene: TRBV5-1
clone size: NA
CDR3 protein: CASSLGQPQETQYF
CDR3 DNA: TGCGCCAGCAGCTTAGGACAACCCCAAGAGACCCAGTACTTC

J gene: TRBJ1-4
D gene: TRBD1
CDR3 length: 14
V gene: TRBV5-1
clone size: NA
CDR3 protein: CASSRDRGQEKLFF
CDR3 DNA: TGCGCCAGCAGCCGGGACAGGGGTCAGGAAAAACTGTTTTTT

J gene: TRBJ2-7
D gene: TRBD1
CDR3 length: 14
V gene: TRBV6-1
clone size: NA
CDR3 protein: CASNRQGYFYEQYF
CDR3 DNA: TGTGCCAGCAATAGACAGGGGTATTTCTACGAGCAGTACTTC

J gene: TRBJ1-3
D gene: TRBD1
CDR3 length: 16
V gene: TRBV23-1
clone size: NA
CDR3 protein: CASSPRQGVGGNTIYF
CDR3 DNA: TGCGCCAGCAGTCCCCGACAGGGGGTGGGAGGAAACACCATATATTTT

J gene: TRBJ1-1
D gene: NA
CDR3 length: 14
V gene: TRBV11-2
clone size: NA
CDR3 protein: CASSMDGGGTEAFF
CDR3 DNA: TGTGCCAGCAGCATGGACGGAGGGGGGACTGAAGCTTTCTTT

J gene: TRBJ2-5
D gene: NA
CDR3 length: 11
V gene: TRBV5-1
clone size: NA
CDR3 protein: CASSLGVTQYF
CDR3 DNA: TGCGCCAGCAGCTTGGGGGTGACCCAGTACTTC

J gene: TRBJ2-7
D gene: NA
CDR3 length: 12
V gene: TRBV27
clone size: NA
CDR3 protein: CASKGREREQYF
CDR3 DNA: TGTGCCAGCAAAGGCAGGGAGAGGGAGCAGTACTTC

J gene: TRBJ1-1
D gene: TRBD1
CDR3 length: 16
V gene: TRBV5-5
clone size: NA
CDR3 protein: CASRYRGRNENTEAFF
CDR3 DNA: TGTGCCAGCAGATACAGGGGCCGAAATGAGAACACTGAAGCTTTCTTT

J gene: TRBJ2-3
D gene: NA
CDR3 length: 15
V gene: TRBV30
clone size: NA
CDR3 protein: CAWSTRSSSTDTQYF
CDR3 DNA: TGTGCCTGGAGTACAAGAAGCTCTAGCACAGATACGCAGTATTTT

J gene: TRBJ2-7
D gene: TRBD2
CDR3 length: 10
V gene: TRBV6-1
clone size: NA
CDR3 protein: CASGGDEQYF
CDR3 DNA: TGTGCCAGCGGGGGGGACGAGCAGTACTTC

J gene: TRBJ1-5
D gene: NA
CDR3 length: 16
V gene: TRBV19
clone size: NA
CDR3 protein: CASSRSRDTSNQPQHF
CDR3 DNA: TGTGCCAGTAGTCGGAGCCGGGACACTTCCAATCAGCCCCAGCATTTT

J gene: TRBJ2-2
D gene: NA
CDR3 length: 14
V gene: TRBV10-2
clone size: NA
CDR3 protein: CACLPDGNTGELFF
CDR3 DNA: TGCGCCTGCCTACCGGACGGGAACACCGGGGAGCTGTTTTTT

J gene: TRBJ2-5
D gene: NA
CDR3 length: 14
V gene: TRBV5-1
clone size: NA
CDR3 protein: CASSLRGLGETQYF
CDR3 DNA: TGCGCCAGCAGCTTACGGGGCCTTGGGGAGACCCAGTACTTC

J gene: TRBJ1-2
D gene: NA
CDR3 length: 12
V gene: TRBV6-1
clone size: NA
CDR3 protein: CASSVQNYGYTF
CDR3 DNA: TGTGCCAGCAGTGTGCAGAACTATGGCTACACCTTC

J gene: TRBJ2-5
D gene: NA
CDR3 length: 13
V gene: TRBV5-1
clone size: NA
CDR3 protein: CASSLARGETQYF
CDR3 DNA: TGCGCCAGCAGCTTGGCCAGGGGAGAGACCCAGTACTTC

J gene: TRBJ2-5
D gene: NA
CDR3 length: 15
V gene: TRBV11-2
clone size: NA
CDR3 protein: CASSLNRAGQETQYF
CDR3 DNA: TGTGCCAGCAGCTTAAATAGGGCGGGGCAAGAGACCCAGTACTTC

J gene: TRBJ2-2
D gene: TRBD2
CDR3 length: 17
V gene: TRBV5-6
clone size: NA
CDR3 protein: CASSFRLAGRGTGELFF
CDR3 DNA: TGTGCCAGCAGCTTTCGGCTAGCGGGTCGTGGCACCGGGGAGCTGTTTTTT